The 12 T cell receptor beta chains in this list originate from one sample, sequenced in a study of cytomegalovirus exposure and HLA in healthy donors (dated by TCRdb to about 2017). To prepare the library, the immunoSEQ multiplex PCR assay was applied. The multiplex PCR relied on a mix of 60 forward primers for TCR Vbeta segments and 13 reverse primers for TCR Jbeta segments. This immuneACCESS table, as held by TCRdb, lists in-frame sequences with V and J called but not all clones. Of the missing ones, under half trace to an unresolved V gene in checked studies; the others have no known cause. The sample yields roughly 100,000 clones; around 85% were counted once. About 6.9% of the sample is in the top ten clones. Sequences were obtained from PBMCs. All receptors come from a young man in good health and CMV-seropositive.

The rearrangement uses TRBV4-2 and TRBJ1-5; D unresolved. CDR3 size: 15 residues. V was pared by 0 bases and J by 4 bases, with 10 bases between. Per the germline V gene, CDR1 is LGHNA and CDR2 is YNFKEQ. CDR3 DNA sequence: TGTGCCAGCAGCCAAGAGGGGAGACATAATCAGCCCCAGCATTTT. It encodes CASSQEGRHNQPQHF.

V and J are TRBV6-1 and TRBJ1-1, with D unclear. The germline V gene encodes CDR1 MNHNS and CDR2 SASEGT. V dropped 2 bases and J dropped 4 bases, with 8 bases sitting between them. The CDR3 consists of 13 residues. The CDR3 region has the DNA TGTGCCAGCAGTGAACAGTTCTTCACTGAAGCTTTCTTT. Its translation is CASSEQFFTEAFF.

The V gene is TRBV18, the J gene TRBJ1-3; D not certain. The CDR3 extends over 17 amino acids. The germline gives CDR1 KGHSH, CDR2 LQKENI. Trimming cost V 2 bases and J 8 bases, with 22 bases left between them. The CDR3 is CASSPSRPGWGGDTIYF. CDR3 sequence (DNA): TGTGCCAGCTCACCATCTCGGCCGGGGTGGGGAGGAGACACCATATATTTT.

CDR3 region: CASGRGGSPLHF. The CDR3 DNA reads as TGTGCCAGCGGTAGGGGGGGATCACCCCTCCACTTT. The chain combines TRBV9 with TRBJ1-6, with D tentatively TRBD1 (6 bases). Trimming removed 7 bases at V and 10 bases at J, with 12 bases between. The CDR3 length is 12 residues. CDR1 SGDLS and CDR2 YYNGEE come from the germline V gene.

Notes on this clone: At one boundary the junction diverges from the germline segment, which might be a read error. The sample holds other DNA sequences that translate to the same CDR3. This rearrangement joins TRBV7-8 to TRBJ1-6; a possible D gene is TRBD1 (5 bases). Germline-derived CDR1 and CDR2 are SGHVS and FQNEAQ. This CDR3 has 16 residues. CDR3 bases: TGTGCCAGCAGCCAACGGGGGAACTCCTATAATTCCCCCCTCCACTTT. Protein sequence: CASSQRGNSYNSPLHF.

The rearrangement uses TRBV7-3 and TRBJ2-7, with TRBD2 matching 12 bases. CDR3 length: 15 residues. The V gene's germline CDR1 is SGHTA and CDR2 FQGTGA. After removal of 5 bases from V and 7 bases from J, the junction contained 9 bases not matched to a gene. CDR3 DNA sequence: TGTGCCAGCAGCCCTGGACTAGCGGGGAGTCGAGAGCAGTACTTC. Translation: CASSPGLAGSREQYF.

The CDR3 nucleotides read TGTGCCAGCAGCTTATTGGGACTAGCGGGATTAGATACGCAGTATTTT. Protein product: CASSLLGLAGLDTQYF. The chain uses TRBV7-2 and TRBJ2-3; TRBD2 agrees at 13 bases. The CDR3 loop spans 16 amino acids. The V and J ends lost 2 bases and 5 bases, in that order; junction bases with no gene match: 4. The V gene's germline CDR1 is SGHTA and CDR2 FQGNSA.

The J gene is TRBJ1-1, the V gene TRBV27, with 10 positions matching TRBD1. Losses at the gene ends were 10 bases for V and 6 bases for J; bases not matched to a gene: 8. Germline V gives CDR1 MNHEY, CDR2 SMNVEV (reference sequence). This CDR3 contains 13 residues. CDR3 protein: CATGTGVAAEAFF. In DNA, the CDR3 is TGTGCCACCGGGACAGGGGTTGCGGCTGAAGCTTTCTTT.

The chain employs TRBV5-4 and TRBJ1-2, with 8 bases fitting TRBD1. This CDR3 region has 14 residues. Looked up from germline, CDR1 is SGHNT and CDR2 is YYREEE (reference sequence). The V segment lost 1 base and the J segment 7 bases; nucleotides outside the gene matches: 6. CDR3 loop: CASSLLQGVSGYTF. The CDR3, as DNA: TGTGCCAGCAGCTTGCTACAGGGGGTTAGTGGCTACACCTTC.

This rearrangement joins TRBV28 to TRBJ2-3; D is possibly TRBD2 (6 bases). The V end was cut by 2 bases, the J end by 0 bases, with 9 bases between. CDR3 length equals 15 residues. From germline, CDR1 is MDHEN and CDR2 SYDVKM. CDR3 residues: CASSLGGLSTDTQYF. For the CDR3, the DNA is TGTGCCAGCAGTTTAGGGGGGTTGAGCACAGATACGCAGTATTTT.

This chain joins TRBV5-4 and TRBJ2-5; 12 positions match TRBD2. CDR3 length: 14 residues. Germline V gene sequence: CDR1 SGHNT, CDR2 YYREEE (reference sequence). After removal of 0 bases from V and 7 bases from J, the junction contained 1 base not matched to a gene. The CDR3 DNA reads as TGTGCCAGCAGCTTGGGACTAGCGGGGGCGACCCAGTACTTC. It codes for CASSLGLAGATQYF.

The chain combines TRBV6-5 with TRBJ2-1; 8 bases are a match to TRBD2. CDR3 length: 15 amino acids. CDR1 MNHEY and CDR2 SVGAGI come from the germline V gene. V shed 5 bases, J shed 4 bases, and the junction held 7 bases outside the gene matches. In nucleotides, the CDR3 is TGTGCCAGCAGTAGCAGCGGGGGAGGGTACAATGAGCAGTTCTTC. Protein: CASSSSGGGYNEQFF.